This T cell receptor beta chain was recorded in a study of technical replicates of blood from a handful of donors. Produced via immunoSEQ multiplex PCR; TCRdb's table is partial and in-frame only. The profile shows about 66,000 clones, roughly 88% of them singletons. Germline assignment: CDR1 SGHRS and CDR2 YFSETQ. V lost 5 bases to trimming and J lost 1 base, with 15 bases between them. This CDR3 contains 15 residues. Sequenced sample: PBMCs. This sequence originates from a human donor in good health. Some clones in this sample may be carry-over from other donors' samples. V and J are TRBV5-1 and TRBJ1-2, with D perhaps matching TRBD1 (5 bases). The CDR3 here is CASSPPQVYNYGYTF. The CDR3 nucleotides are TGCGCCAGCAGTCCGCCACAGGTTTATAACTATGGCTACACCTTC.